Detailed here is one T cell receptor beta chain. The data derive from a study of technical replicates of blood from a few donors. Clones were read by immunoSEQ multiplex PCR, and TCRdb kept only the in-frame ones, dropping some. The data contain about 76,000 clones, approximately 97% of them seen just once; the ten biggest clones take up roughly 0.21%. Trimming cost V 6 bases and J 2 bases, with 24 bases left between them. From germline, CDR1 is SNHLY and CDR2 FYNNEI. The CDR3 length is 18 residues. The chain carries TRBV2 and TRBJ2-3; maybe TRBD2 (5 bases). Specimen: T cells isolated from PBMCs. This TCR derives from a human donor in good health. The CDR3 loop reads CASRARGIVDVITDTQYF. DNA for the CDR3: TGTGCCAGCAGAGCCCGGGGAATCGTTGATGTCATCACAGATACGCAGTATTTT.